This T cell receptor beta chain was profiled in a study of CD4 T cells in relation to SARS-CoV-2 and coronaviruses. Cryopreserved PBMCs were CD4-enriched, then split into naive and memory cells. Broader study findings: Memory recall responses, not primary responses primed in culture, are what the assay detects.

The protocol was immunoSEQ multiplex PCR, while the TCRdb copy is restricted to in-frame clones and leaves out a portion. The sample has 50,000 to 70,000 clones; roughly 94% are singletons. The germline gives CDR1 SNHLY, CDR2 FYNNEI. V was trimmed by 7 bases and J by 11 bases, leaving 15 bases between them. CDR3 length: 12 residues. This clone was seen only a few times. Its target is unknown. The source is an adult with COVID-19. Sequenced: naive CD4+ T cells from PBMCs. Regarding subset: naive CD4+ T cells isolated by negative enrichment. The chain couples TRBV2 to TRBJ1-3; D remains ambiguous. The CDR3 loop reads CASKGLPAPIYF. CDR3 sequence (DNA): TGTGCCAGCAAGGGCCTCCCCGCCCCCATATATTTT.